A selection of T cell receptor beta chains follows, all from one sample in a study of blood T cell repertoires in COVID-19. Here immunoSEQ multiplex PCR was the method, and the copy in TCRdb shows in-frame clones only, minus some. Seen here are over 200,000 clones, roughly four fifths observed once, and the top ten hold approximately 8%. The sample consisted of peripheral blood. The receptors were gathered from a woman aged 45-60 years with active or convalescent COVID-19. Each CDR3 is given with its conserved first and last residue. Fields, in order: J gene, V gene, clone size, D gene, CDR3 DNA, CDR3 protein. D genes are given only for firm matches. A row's size may be missing; if present it is once, few, many or a size class.

J: TRBJ1-2
V: TRBV5-8
size: .
D: TRBD1
DNA: TGTGCCAGCAGCTCCCGGGACAGAGGAGCTACTAACTATGGCTACACCTTC
CDR3: CASSSRDRGATNYGYTF

J: TRBJ2-5
V: TRBV4-1
size: .
D: TRBD1
DNA: TGCGCCAGTCGGGACAGGGGGTTTGAAGAGACCCAGTACTTC
CDR3: CASRDRGFEETQYF

J: TRBJ1-3
V: TRBV6-5
size: .
D: .
DNA: TGTGCCACCCGGGCGGGATCGGACACCATATATTTT
CDR3: CATRAGSDTIYF

J: TRBJ2-3
V: TRBV28
size: .
D: .
DNA: TGTGCCTACAGGGATAGCACAGATACGCAGTATTTT
CDR3: CAYRDSTDTQYF

J: TRBJ1-1
V: TRBV19
size: .
D: .
DNA: TGTGCCAGTAGTATACGACAGAACACTGAAGCTTTCTTT
CDR3: CASSIRQNTEAFF

J: TRBJ1-2
V: TRBV5-1
size: once
D: .
DNA: TGCGCCAGCAGCTTGGGCCGGGGAAGTGGCTACACCTTC
CDR3: CASSLGRGSGYTF

J: TRBJ2-1
V: TRBV11-2
size: .
D: TRBD1
DNA: TGTGCCAGCAGCCCTACAGGACAGGGGGCCCCTAATGAGCAGTTCTTC
CDR3: CASSPTGQGAPNEQFF

J: TRBJ2-3
V: TRBV6-1
size: once
D: TRBD2
DNA: TGTGCCAGCAGTGAAAAGACTAGCGGGAGAGATACGCAGTATTTT
CDR3: CASSEKTSGRDTQYF

J: TRBJ1-2
V: TRBV27
size: once
D: TRBD1
DNA: TGTGCCAGCAGTCCAGGACAGGGTTCCATCTATGGCTACACCTTC
CDR3: CASSPGQGSIYGYTF

J: TRBJ2-5
V: TRBV6-2/TRBV6-3
size: .
D: .
DNA: TGTGCCAGCAGCCCAGGACACAACCGCCTCGGGGAGACCCAGTACTTC
CDR3: CASSPGHNRLGETQYF

J: TRBJ2-7
V: TRBV2
size: once
D: .
DNA: TGTGCCAGCAGGGCGAGAGGGGGCGGGAGGTCCTACGAGCAGTACTTC
CDR3: CASRARGGGRSYEQYF

J: TRBJ1-1
V: TRBV10-3
size: .
D: TRBD1
DNA: TGTGCCATCAGTGAGGGACAGGGTTTCGGCACTGAAGCTTTCTTT
CDR3: CAISEGQGFGTEAFF

J: TRBJ1-6
V: TRBV11-2
size: .
D: .
DNA: TGTGCCAGCAGCTTAGGGGGAGGGTTAACAACTCCTTCCCCCCTCCACTTT
CDR3: CASSLGGGLTTPSPLHF

J: TRBJ1-1
V: TRBV2
size: .
D: .
DNA: TGTGCCGGTCAGAGGCTTATCACTGAAGCTTTCTTT
CDR3: CAGQRLITEAFF

J: TRBJ2-1
V: TRBV29-1
size: .
D: TRBD1
DNA: TGCAGCGCTGGACAGGGAGACAATGAGCAGTTCTTC
CDR3: CSAGQGDNEQFF

J: TRBJ1-1
V: TRBV5-6
size: many
D: .
DNA: TGTGCCAGCCAGTTACTTCAGCGGAACACTGAAGCTTTCTTT
CDR3: CASQLLQRNTEAFF